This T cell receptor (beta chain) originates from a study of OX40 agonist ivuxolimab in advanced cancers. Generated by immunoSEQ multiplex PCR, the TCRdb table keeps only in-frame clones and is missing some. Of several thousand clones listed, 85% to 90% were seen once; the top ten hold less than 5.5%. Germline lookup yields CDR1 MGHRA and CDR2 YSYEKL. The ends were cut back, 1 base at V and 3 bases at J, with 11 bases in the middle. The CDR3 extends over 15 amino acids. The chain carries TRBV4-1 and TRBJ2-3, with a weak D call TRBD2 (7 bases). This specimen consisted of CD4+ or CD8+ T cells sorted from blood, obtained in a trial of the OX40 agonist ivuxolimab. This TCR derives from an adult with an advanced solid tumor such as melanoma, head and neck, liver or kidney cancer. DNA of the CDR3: TGCGCCAGCAGCCAAGGCGGGGGCCAAACAGATACGCAGTATTTT. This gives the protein CASSQGGGQTDTQYF.